The 7 T cell receptor beta chains in this list originate from one sample, sequenced in a study of early T cells in non-severe SARS-CoV-2 infection. TCRdb analysed the 5' RACE reads with MiXCR anew, one entry per CDR3 protein. The table has more than 75,000 distinct CDR3 sequences, less than 15% seen once. Sequencing was carried out using whole blood. These receptors all stem from an adult who was a healthcare worker with PCR-confirmed SARS-CoV-2 infection or an uninfected control (not recorded which).

V is TRBV5-8 and J is TRBJ2-2; tentatively, D is TRBD2 (5 bases). Germline V lookup: CDR1 SGHTS, CDR2 YDEGEE. The CDR3 has 15 residues. V was shortened by 5 bases and J by 2 bases, with 13 bases between the two germline ends. This CDR3 reads CASSLLGLNTGELFF. CDR3 nucleotide sequence: TGTGCCAGCAGTTTACTTGGACTTAACACCGGGGAGCTGTTTTTT.

This clonotype was found many times. The chain carries TRBV9 and TRBJ2-3; 10 bases fit TRBD1. CDR3 length: 16 amino acids. Germline CDR1 and CDR2: SGDLS and YYNGEE. Trimming took 6 bases from V and 2 from J; bases not matched to a gene: 9. CDR3 sequence (DNA): TGTGCCAGCACCGAAAGACAGGGGGCTATCACAGATACGCAGTATTTT. Protein: CASTERQGAITDTQYF.

The chain combines TRBV7-9 with TRBJ1-5, with unresolved D. CDR3 length: 13 residues. Germline values: CDR1 SEHNR, CDR2 FQNEAQ (reference sequence). Deletions cut 1 base from V and 7 bases from J, with 8 bases between. The CDR3 reads CASSLGGGQPQHF. Written as DNA, the CDR3 is TGTGCCAGCAGCTTAGGCGGTGGCCAGCCCCAGCATTTT.

The chain uses TRBV7-9 and TRBJ2-1; weak D call: TRBD2 (6 bases). The CDR3 is 14 residues long. V lost 2 bases and J 8 bases, leaving 13 bases between the germline ends. Germline V gives CDR1 SEHNR, CDR2 FQNEAQ (reference sequence). DNA for the CDR3: TGTGCCAGCAGCTTAACGGGAGCGGAATATGAGCAGTTCTTC. It specifies CASSLTGAEYEQFF.

This clonotype was detected ten times or more. The genes are TRBV28 and TRBJ2-6; TRBD1 matches at 11 bases. Trimming removed 1 base from V and 0 bases from J; junction bases left unmatched: 8. CDR3 size: 20 residues. Germline assignment: CDR1 MDHEN and CDR2 SYDVKM. CDR3: CASSLYAGTGGLSGANVLTF. The CDR3 nucleotides read TGTGCCAGCAGTTTATACGCCGGGACAGGGGGACTCTCTGGGGCCAACGTCCTGACTTTC.

This chain links TRBV5-6 with TRBJ1-2, with 7 bases that match TRBD1. Germline lookup yields CDR1 SGHDT and CDR2 YYEEEE. Trimming removed 4 bases from V and 8 bases from J; junction bases left unmatched: 8. CDR3 size: 13 residues. In nucleotides, the CDR3 is TGTGCCAGCAGCCTGGGGGACAGTCCGGGCTACACCTTC. This translates into CASSLGDSPGYTF. Complete variable domain (other parts from reference TRBV5-6 and TRBJ1-2): DAGVTQSPTHLIKTRGQQVTLRCSPKSGHDTVSWYQQALGQGPQFIFQYYEEEERQRGNFPDRFSGHQFPNYSSELNVNALLLGDSALYLCASSLGDSPGYTFGSGTRLTVV.

The chain carries TRBV9 and TRBJ1-1; perhaps TRBD1 as D (5 bases). The length of the CDR3 is 12 residues. V was cut by 6 bases and J by 4 bases, with 10 bases left in between. From germline, CDR1 is SGDLS and CDR2 YYNGEE. DNA of the CDR3: TGTGCCAGCACTGGGCAGGGCACTGAAGCTTTCTTT. Encoded protein: CASTGQGTEAFF.